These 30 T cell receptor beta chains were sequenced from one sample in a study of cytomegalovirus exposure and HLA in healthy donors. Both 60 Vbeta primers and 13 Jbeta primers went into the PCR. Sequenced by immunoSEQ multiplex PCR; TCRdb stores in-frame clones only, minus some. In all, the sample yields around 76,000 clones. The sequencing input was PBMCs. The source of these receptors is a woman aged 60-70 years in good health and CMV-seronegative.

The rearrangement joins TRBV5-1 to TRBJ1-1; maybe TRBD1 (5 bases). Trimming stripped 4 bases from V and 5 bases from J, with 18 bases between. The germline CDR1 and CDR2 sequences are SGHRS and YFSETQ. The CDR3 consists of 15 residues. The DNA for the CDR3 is TGCGCCAGCAGCCCAACCAGAGCTGGGGGGACTGAAGCTTTCTTT. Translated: CASSPTRAGGTEAFF.

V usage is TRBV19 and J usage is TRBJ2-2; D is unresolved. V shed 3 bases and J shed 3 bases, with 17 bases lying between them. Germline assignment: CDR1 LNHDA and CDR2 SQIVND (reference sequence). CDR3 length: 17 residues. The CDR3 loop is CASSILIHGGYTGELFF. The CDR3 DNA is TGTGCCAGTAGTATTCTCATCCATGGCGGTTACACCGGGGAGCTGTTTTTT.

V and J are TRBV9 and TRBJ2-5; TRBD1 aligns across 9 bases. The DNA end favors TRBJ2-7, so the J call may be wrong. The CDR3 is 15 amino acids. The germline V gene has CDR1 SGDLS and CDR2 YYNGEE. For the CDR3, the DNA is TGTGCCAGCAGCCCCCAGGGACAGGGCCCCTACGAGCAGTACTTC. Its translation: CASSPQGQGPYEQYF.

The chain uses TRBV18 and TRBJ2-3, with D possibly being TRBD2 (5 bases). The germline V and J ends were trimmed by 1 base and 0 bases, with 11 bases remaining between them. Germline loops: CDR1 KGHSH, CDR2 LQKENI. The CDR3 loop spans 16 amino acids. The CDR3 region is CASSPRRDSSTDTQYF. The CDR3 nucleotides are TGTGCCAGCTCACCACGTCGGGATTCTAGCACAGATACGCAGTATTTT.

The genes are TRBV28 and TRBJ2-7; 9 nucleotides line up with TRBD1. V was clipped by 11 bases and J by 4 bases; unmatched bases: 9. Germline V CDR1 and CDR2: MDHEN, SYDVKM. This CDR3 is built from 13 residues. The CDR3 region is CAGQGTGLYEQYF. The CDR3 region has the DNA TGTGCCGGACAAGGGACAGGGCTTTACGAGCAGTACTTC. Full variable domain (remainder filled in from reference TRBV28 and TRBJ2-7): DVKVTQSSRYLVKRTGEKVFLECVQDMDHENMFWYRQDPGLGLRLIYFSYDVKMKEKGDIPEGYSVSREKKERFSLILESASTNQTSMYLCAGQGTGLYEQYFGPGTRLTVT.

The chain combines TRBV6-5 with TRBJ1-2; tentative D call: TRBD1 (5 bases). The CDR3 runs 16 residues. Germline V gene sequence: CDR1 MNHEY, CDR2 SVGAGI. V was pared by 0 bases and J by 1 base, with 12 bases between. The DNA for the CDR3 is TGTGCCAGCAGTTACTCGGGGGGTACTTTTAACTATGGCTACACCTTC. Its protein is CASSYSGGTFNYGYTF.

The CDR3 spells CASGGRTTGGAEAFF. The CDR3 DNA sequence: TGTGCCAGCGGGGGCCGGACAACGGGAGGGGCTGAAGCTTTCTTT. The chain couples TRBV2 to TRBJ1-1; D might be TRBD1 (6 bases). CDR3 length equals 15 residues. Germline V CDR1 and CDR2: SNHLY, FYNNEI. Deletions cut 8 bases from V and 6 bases from J, with 22 bases between.

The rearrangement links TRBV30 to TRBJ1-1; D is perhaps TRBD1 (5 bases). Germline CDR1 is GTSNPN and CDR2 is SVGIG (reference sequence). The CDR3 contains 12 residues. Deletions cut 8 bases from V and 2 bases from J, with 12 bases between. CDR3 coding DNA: TGTGCCAGACGCAGGGTTAACACTGAAGCTTTCTTT. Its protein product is CARRRVNTEAFF.

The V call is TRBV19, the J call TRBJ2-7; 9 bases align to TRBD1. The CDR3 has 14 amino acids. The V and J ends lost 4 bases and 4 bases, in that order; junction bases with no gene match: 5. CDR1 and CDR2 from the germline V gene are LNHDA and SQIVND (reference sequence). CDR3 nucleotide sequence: TGTGCCAGTAGTACCACAGGGGGCGCGTACGAGCAGTACTTC. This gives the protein CASSTTGGAYEQYF.

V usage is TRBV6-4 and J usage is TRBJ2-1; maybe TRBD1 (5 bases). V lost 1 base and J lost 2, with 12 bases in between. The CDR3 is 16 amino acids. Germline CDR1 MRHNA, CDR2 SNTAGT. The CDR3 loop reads CASSDFRIGAYNEQFF. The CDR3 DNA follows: TGTGCCAGCAGTGACTTTAGGATAGGGGCCTACAATGAGCAGTTCTTC.

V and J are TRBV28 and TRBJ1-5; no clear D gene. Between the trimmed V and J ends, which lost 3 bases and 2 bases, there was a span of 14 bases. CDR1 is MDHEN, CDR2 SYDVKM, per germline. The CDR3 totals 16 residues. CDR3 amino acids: CASSFSIRGGNQPQHF. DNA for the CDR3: TGTGCCAGCAGTTTCAGCATACGGGGTGGCAATCAGCCCCAGCATTTT.

CDR3 amino acids: CASSLGTYSGLAGMGEQFF. The CDR3 DNA reads as TGTGCCAGCAGCTTAGGTACATACTCGGGACTAGCGGGAATGGGTGAGCAGTTCTTC. This chain uses TRBV11-2 with TRBJ2-1, with 13 nucleotides matching TRBD2. This CDR3 has 19 amino acids. Germline CDR1 is SGHAT and CDR2 is FQNNGV. V was pared by 1 base and J by 9 bases, with 15 bases of the junction left unmatched.

As DNA, the CDR3 is TGTGCTAGTGGTTTGGTACTCGGACTAGCGCCTAATGAGCAGTTCTTC. It specifies CASGLVLGLAPNEQFF. This sequence joins TRBV12-5 and TRBJ2-1; TRBD2 aligns across 9 bases. This CDR3 has 16 amino acids. J lost 7 bases, V lost 0 bases, and 7 bases had no gene match. Looked up from germline, CDR1 is LGHNT and CDR2 is FRNRAP.

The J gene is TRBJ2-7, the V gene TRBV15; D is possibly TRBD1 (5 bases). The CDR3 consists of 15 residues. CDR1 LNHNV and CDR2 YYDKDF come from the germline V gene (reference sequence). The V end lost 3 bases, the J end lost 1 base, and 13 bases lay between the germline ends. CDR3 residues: CATSSAKTDSYEQYF. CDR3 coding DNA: TGTGCCACCAGCAGCGCTAAGACAGATTCCTACGAGCAGTACTTC.

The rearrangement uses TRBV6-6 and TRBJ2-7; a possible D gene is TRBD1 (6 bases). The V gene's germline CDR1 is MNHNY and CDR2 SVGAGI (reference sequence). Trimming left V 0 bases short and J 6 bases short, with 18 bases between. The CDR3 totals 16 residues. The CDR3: CASSYSPSQGFLEQYF. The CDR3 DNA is TGTGCCAGCAGTTACTCCCCAAGTCAGGGGTTCCTCGAGCAGTACTTC.

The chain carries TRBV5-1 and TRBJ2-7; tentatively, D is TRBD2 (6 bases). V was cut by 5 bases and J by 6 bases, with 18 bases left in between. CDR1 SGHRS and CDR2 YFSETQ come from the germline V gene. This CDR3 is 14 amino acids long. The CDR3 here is CASSPNGGWSEQYF. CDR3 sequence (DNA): TGCGCCAGCAGTCCTAACGGGGGTTGGTCCGAGCAGTACTTC.

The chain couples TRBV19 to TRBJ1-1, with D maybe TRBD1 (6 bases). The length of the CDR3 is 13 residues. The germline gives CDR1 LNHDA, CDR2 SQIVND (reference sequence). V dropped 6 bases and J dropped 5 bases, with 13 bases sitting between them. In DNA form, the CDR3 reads TGTGCCAGTAGGGACAGTTGGGTAACTGAAGCTTTCTTT. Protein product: CASRDSWVTEAFF.

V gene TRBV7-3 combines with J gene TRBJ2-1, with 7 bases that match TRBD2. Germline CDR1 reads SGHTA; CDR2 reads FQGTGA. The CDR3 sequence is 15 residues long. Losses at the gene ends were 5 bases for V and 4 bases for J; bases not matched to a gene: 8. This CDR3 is CASSIGLGLYNEQFF. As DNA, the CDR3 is TGTGCCAGCAGCATAGGACTAGGATTGTACAATGAGCAGTTCTTC.

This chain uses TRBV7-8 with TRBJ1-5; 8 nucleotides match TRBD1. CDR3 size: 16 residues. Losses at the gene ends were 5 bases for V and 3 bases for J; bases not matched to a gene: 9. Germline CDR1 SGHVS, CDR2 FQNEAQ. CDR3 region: CASSTGGYVSNQPQHF. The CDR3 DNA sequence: TGTGCCAGCAGCACAGGGGGTTATGTATCCAATCAGCCCCAGCATTTT. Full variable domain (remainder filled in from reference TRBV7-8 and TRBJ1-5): GAGVSQSPRYKVAKRGQDVALRCDPISGHVSLFWYQQALGQGPEFLTYFQNEAQLDKSGLPSDRFFAERPEGSVSTLKIQRTQQEDSAVYLCASSTGGYVSNQPQHFGDGTRLSIL.

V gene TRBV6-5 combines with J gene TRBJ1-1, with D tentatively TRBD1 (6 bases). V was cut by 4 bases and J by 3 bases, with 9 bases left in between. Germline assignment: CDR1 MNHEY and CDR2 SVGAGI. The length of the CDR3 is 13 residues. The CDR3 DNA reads TGTGCCAGCAGTTTAACAGGGTACACTGAAGCTTTCTTT. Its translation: CASSLTGYTEAFF.

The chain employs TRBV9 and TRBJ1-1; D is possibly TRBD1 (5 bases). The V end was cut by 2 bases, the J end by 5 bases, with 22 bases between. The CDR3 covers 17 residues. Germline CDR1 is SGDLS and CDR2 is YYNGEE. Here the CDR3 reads CASSVSGDARLGTEAFF. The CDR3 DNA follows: TGTGCCAGCAGCGTCTCCGGGGACGCCCGACTAGGGACTGAAGCTTTCTTT.

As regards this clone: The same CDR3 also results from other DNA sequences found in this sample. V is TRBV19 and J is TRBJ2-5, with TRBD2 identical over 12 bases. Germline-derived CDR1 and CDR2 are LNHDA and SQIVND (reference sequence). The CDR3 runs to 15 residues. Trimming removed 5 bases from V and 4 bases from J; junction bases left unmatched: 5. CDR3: CASSPPGLAGETQYF. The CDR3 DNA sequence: TGTGCCAGTAGTCCTCCGGGACTAGCGGGAGAGACCCAGTACTTC.

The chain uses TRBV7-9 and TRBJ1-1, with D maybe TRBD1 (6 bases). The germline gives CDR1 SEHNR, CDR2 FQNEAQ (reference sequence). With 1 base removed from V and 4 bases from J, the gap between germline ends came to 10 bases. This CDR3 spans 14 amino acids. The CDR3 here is CASSLDGGLTEAFF. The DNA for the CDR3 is TGTGCCAGCAGCTTAGACGGGGGGCTCACTGAAGCTTTCTTT.

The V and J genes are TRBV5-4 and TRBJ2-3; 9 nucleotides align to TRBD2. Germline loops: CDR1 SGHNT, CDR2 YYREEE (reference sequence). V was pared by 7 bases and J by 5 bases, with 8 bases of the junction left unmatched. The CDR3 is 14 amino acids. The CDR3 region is CASGASGNLDTQYF. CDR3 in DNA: TGTGCCAGCGGGGCTAGCGGGAATTTAGATACGCAGTATTTT. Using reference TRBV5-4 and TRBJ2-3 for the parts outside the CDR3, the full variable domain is ETGVTQSPTHLIKTRGQQVTLRCSSQSGHNTVSWYQQALGQGPQFIFQYYREEENGRGNFPPRFSGLQFPNYSSELNVNALELDDSALYLCASGASGNLDTQYFGPGTRLTVL.

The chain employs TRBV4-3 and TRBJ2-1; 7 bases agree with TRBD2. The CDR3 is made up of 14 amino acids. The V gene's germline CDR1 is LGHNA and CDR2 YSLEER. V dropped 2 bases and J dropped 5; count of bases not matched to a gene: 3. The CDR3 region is CASSQLAVDNEQFF. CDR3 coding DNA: TGCGCCAGCAGCCAACTAGCGGTCGACAATGAGCAGTTCTTC.

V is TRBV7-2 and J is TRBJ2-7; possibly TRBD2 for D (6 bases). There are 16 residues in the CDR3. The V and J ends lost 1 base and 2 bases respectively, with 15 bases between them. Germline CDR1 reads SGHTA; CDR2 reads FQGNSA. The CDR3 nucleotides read TGTGCCAGCAGCTTAGAGGTAGCGGTCCAGGCCTACGAGCAGTACTTC. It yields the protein CASSLEVAVQAYEQYF.

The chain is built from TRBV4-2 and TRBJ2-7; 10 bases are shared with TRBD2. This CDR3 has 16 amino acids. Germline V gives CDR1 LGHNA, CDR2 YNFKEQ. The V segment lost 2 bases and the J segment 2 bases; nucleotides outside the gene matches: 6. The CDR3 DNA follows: TGTGCCAGCAGCCAAAACCCTAGCGGGAGCCCCTACGAGCAGTACTTC. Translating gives CASSQNPSGSPYEQYF.

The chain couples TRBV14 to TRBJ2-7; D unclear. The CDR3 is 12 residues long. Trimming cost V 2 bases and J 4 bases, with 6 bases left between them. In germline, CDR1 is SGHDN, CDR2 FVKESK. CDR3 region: CASSQRGYEQYF. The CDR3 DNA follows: TGTGCCAGCAGCCAACGCGGTTACGAGCAGTACTTC.

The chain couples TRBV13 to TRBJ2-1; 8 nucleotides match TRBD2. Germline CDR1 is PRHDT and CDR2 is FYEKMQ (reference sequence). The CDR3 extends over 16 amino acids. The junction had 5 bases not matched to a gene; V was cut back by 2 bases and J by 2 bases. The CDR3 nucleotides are TGTGCCAGCAGCTTATTACTAGCGGAAGCCTACAATGAGCAGTTCTTC. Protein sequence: CASSLLLAEAYNEQFF.

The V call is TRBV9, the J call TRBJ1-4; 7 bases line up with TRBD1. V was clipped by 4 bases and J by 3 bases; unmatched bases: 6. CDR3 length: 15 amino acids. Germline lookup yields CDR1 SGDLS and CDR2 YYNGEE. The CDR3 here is CASSKGTASNEKLFF. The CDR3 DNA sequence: TGTGCCAGCAGCAAAGGGACAGCCTCTAATGAAAAACTGTTTTTT. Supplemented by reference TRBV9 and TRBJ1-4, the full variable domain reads DSGVTQTPKHLITATGQRVTLRCSPRSGDLSVYWYQQSLDQGLQFLIQYYNGEERAKGNILERFSAQQFPDLHSELNLSSLELGDSALYFCASSKGTASNEKLFFGSGTQLSVL.